In this sample, the clone carrying this T cell receptor (beta chain) turned up many times. The sequenced template was RNA, covering the TCR beta CDR3 region. Second-round multiplex PCR came after a first-round RT-PCR that employed HTBI primers. TCRdb called the multiplex PCR reads again in MiXCR, with one record for every CDR3 protein. The sample records roughly 400,000 distinct CDR3 sequences, about 18% being singletons. PBMCs were obtained from roughly 9.4 ml of fresh peripheral blood. This CDR3 spans 17 amino acids. CDR1 is MDHEN and CDR2 is SYDVKM in the germline V gene. The junction had 20 bases not matched to a gene; V was cut back by 5 bases and J by 7 bases. This sample stems from a study of Graves' ophthalmopathy and Graves' hyperthyroidism. Study as a whole: Samples of peripheral blood were obtained at initial diagnosis, prior to treatment of any kind.

The clonotype was recovered from an adult woman with stable Graves' hyperthyroidism. This chain links TRBV28 with TRBJ2-7, with 7 positions matching TRBD2. Sequenced input: peripheral blood. DNA for the CDR3: TGTGCCAGCAGTCCACCCGGGACTACCCCGGGGTGGGGGGAGCAGTACTTC. Protein sequence: CASSPPGTTPGWGEQYF.